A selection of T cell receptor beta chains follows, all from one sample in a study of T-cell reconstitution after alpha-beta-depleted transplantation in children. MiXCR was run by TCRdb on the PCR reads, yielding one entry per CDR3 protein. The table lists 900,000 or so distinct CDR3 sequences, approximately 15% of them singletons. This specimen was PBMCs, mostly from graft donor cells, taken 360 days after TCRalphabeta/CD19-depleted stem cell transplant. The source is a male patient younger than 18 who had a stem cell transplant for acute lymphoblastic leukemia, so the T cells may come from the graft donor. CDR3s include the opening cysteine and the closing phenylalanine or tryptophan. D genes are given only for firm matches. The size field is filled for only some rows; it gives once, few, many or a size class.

CDR3nt: TGTGCCAGCAGTTTTCCCGGAGGGGCTAGTAAATACGAGCAGTACTTC
CDR3aa: CASSFPGGASKYEQYF
abundance: many
j_gene: TRBJ2-7
v_gene: TRBV12-3/TRBV12-4
d_gene: -

CDR3nt: TGTGCCAGCAGCCCTCGACAGGGGAGGGCCGGGGAGCTGTTTTTT
CDR3aa: CASSPRQGRAGELFF
abundance: few
j_gene: TRBJ2-2
v_gene: TRBV7-9
d_gene: -

CDR3nt: TGCGCCAGCAGCCATCCGTGGACAGGGTCTAACATTCAGTACTTC
CDR3aa: CASSHPWTGSNIQYF
abundance: few
j_gene: TRBJ2-4
v_gene: TRBV4-1
d_gene: TRBD1

CDR3nt: TGCGCCAGCAGTCCGAATCAGGGACAGGGGGCAAGTTTCAATGAGCAGTTCTTC
CDR3aa: CASSPNQGQGASFNEQFF
abundance: few
j_gene: TRBJ2-1
v_gene: TRBV10-1
d_gene: TRBD1

CDR3nt: TGCGCCAGCAGCGCCCTAGCGGGTTACAATGAGCAGTTCTTC
CDR3aa: CASSALAGYNEQFF
abundance: -
j_gene: TRBJ2-1
v_gene: TRBV5-1
d_gene: TRBD2

CDR3nt: TGTGCCAGCAGCTTAGGCCAGTTGGTTGAAGCTTTCTTT
CDR3aa: CASSLGQLVEAFF
abundance: few
j_gene: TRBJ1-1
v_gene: TRBV7-9
d_gene: -

CDR3nt: TGTGCCAGCAGTCCCCTGACTAGCGGGAGAGGTCTCCATGAGCAGTTCTTC
CDR3aa: CASSPLTSGRGLHEQFF
abundance: few
j_gene: TRBJ2-1
v_gene: TRBV12-3/TRBV12-4
d_gene: TRBD2

CDR3nt: TGTGCCACCAGTGATCCCGGGGCAGTGAACGGTGAAGCTTTCTTT
CDR3aa: CATSDPGAVNGEAFF
abundance: few
j_gene: TRBJ1-1
v_gene: TRBV24-1
d_gene: -

CDR3nt: TGTGCCAGCACCCGCGGGTGGGGGCGCATGACTGGGGCCAACGTCCTGACTTTC
CDR3aa: CASTRGWGRMTGANVLTF
abundance: few
j_gene: TRBJ2-6
v_gene: TRBV12-3/TRBV12-4
d_gene: -

CDR3nt: TGTGCCACCAGTGACCCTTACAGGGTTGGCTACACCTTC
CDR3aa: CATSDPYRVGYTF
abundance: -
j_gene: TRBJ1-2
v_gene: TRBV24-1
d_gene: -

CDR3nt: TGTGCCAGCAGCACACCTAACTCCGGCGGGGAGCTGTTTTTT
CDR3aa: CASSTPNSGGELFF
abundance: many
j_gene: TRBJ2-2
v_gene: TRBV28
d_gene: -

CDR3nt: TGCAGCGTTGAAGCCCGGACTAGCGGAACTAGCACAGATACGCAGTATTTT
CDR3aa: CSVEARTSGTSTDTQYF
abundance: -
j_gene: TRBJ2-3
v_gene: TRBV29-1
d_gene: TRBD2

CDR3nt: TGTGCCAGCAGTTTAAGCGGGAGGTTGACAGATACGCAGTATTTT
CDR3aa: CASSLSGRLTDTQYF
abundance: few
j_gene: TRBJ2-3
v_gene: TRBV12-3/TRBV12-4
d_gene: TRBD2

CDR3nt: TGTGCCAGCAGTTACCCCTGTCCGCGACTGCCCTACGAGCAGTACTTC
CDR3aa: CASSYPCPRLPYEQYF
abundance: few
j_gene: TRBJ2-7
v_gene: TRBV6-5
d_gene: -

CDR3nt: TGTGCCAGCAGATCAGGGGGAGCCGGGGAGCTGTTTTTT
CDR3aa: CASRSGGAGELFF
abundance: many
j_gene: TRBJ2-2
v_gene: TRBV12-3/TRBV12-4
d_gene: TRBD1

CDR3nt: TGCAGCGGGGGGACAGTCGACGGCTATGGCTACACCTTC
CDR3aa: CSGGTVDGYGYTF
abundance: -
j_gene: TRBJ1-2
v_gene: TRBV29-1
d_gene: TRBD1

CDR3nt: TGTGCCAGCAGGGAGACTAGCGGGACCTTCACAGATACGCAGTATTTT
CDR3aa: CASRETSGTFTDTQYF
abundance: few
j_gene: TRBJ2-3
v_gene: TRBV7-9
d_gene: TRBD2

CDR3nt: TGTGCCAGCACGTTCCTTCCGGGACAGGGGGCTTATTCACCCCTCCACTTT
CDR3aa: CASTFLPGQGAYSPLHF
abundance: few
j_gene: TRBJ1-6
v_gene: TRBV12-3/TRBV12-4
d_gene: TRBD1

CDR3nt: TGTGCCAGCAGCCAAGGGGACACGCTAGCCAAAAACATTCAGTACTTC
CDR3aa: CASSQGDTLAKNIQYF
abundance: few
j_gene: TRBJ2-4
v_gene: TRBV3-1
d_gene: -

CDR3nt: TGTGCCAGCAGTTCCCGGCTAGATAGCGAAGAGCAGTACTTC
CDR3aa: CASSSRLDSEEQYF
abundance: -
j_gene: TRBJ2-7
v_gene: TRBV6-5
d_gene: -

CDR3nt: TGTGCCAGCAGCCGGACAGAGGACAATCAGCCCCAGCATTTT
CDR3aa: CASSRTEDNQPQHF
abundance: many
j_gene: TRBJ1-5
v_gene: TRBV5-6
d_gene: -

CDR3nt: TGCGCCAGCAGTGTAGCGGGAGATGTGGATACGCAGTATTTT
CDR3aa: CASSVAGDVDTQYF
abundance: -
j_gene: TRBJ2-3
v_gene: TRBV5-1
d_gene: TRBD2